This T cell receptor beta chain is drawn from a study of blood T cell repertoires in COVID-19. How the authors handled the data: The authors estimated nucleated cell counts from reference gene primer amplification. TCRdb keeps only in-frame clones here, not all; method: immunoSEQ multiplex PCR. That table gives V, J and clone size, and the DNA gave D and trimming. This table holds some 22,000 clones, roughly 94% found once. The CDR3 is 13 residues long. J lost 6 bases, V lost 6 bases, and 5 bases had no gene match. The sequenced sample was peripheral blood. The receptor's source is a woman aged 50 to 65 with active COVID-19. V gene TRBV12-3 or TRBV12-4 combines with J gene TRBJ2-1; 7 bases align to TRBD1. The CDR3 is CASRSPGGNEQFF. CDR3 DNA sequence: TGTGCCAGCAGATCACCAGGGGGCAATGAGCAGTTCTTC.